This TCR beta chain was sequenced in a study of T cells after yellow fever vaccination. Study information: The authors prepared low-cell-number fractions using SMART-Seq v4 Ultra Low Input.

Germline V gives CDR1 SGHRS, CDR2 YFSETQ. The length of the CDR3 is 15 residues. V lost 4 bases and J lost 4, with 15 bases in between. TCRdb called the 5' RACE reads again in MiXCR, with one record for every CDR3 protein. The repertoire has approximately 550,000 distinct CDR3 sequences, approximately 21% of them found once; the top ten carry 13% to 15%. This chain links TRBV5-1 with TRBJ2-1, with D perhaps TRBD2 (6 bases). This specimen was PBMCs, taken 15 days after the yellow fever booster vaccination. The clonotype comes from a man under 40 who received the YFV17D yellow fever vaccine. The CDR3 loop reads CASSIREWGYNEQFF. DNA for the CDR3: TGCGCCAGCAGCATTCGGGAGTGGGGGTACAATGAGCAGTTCTTC.